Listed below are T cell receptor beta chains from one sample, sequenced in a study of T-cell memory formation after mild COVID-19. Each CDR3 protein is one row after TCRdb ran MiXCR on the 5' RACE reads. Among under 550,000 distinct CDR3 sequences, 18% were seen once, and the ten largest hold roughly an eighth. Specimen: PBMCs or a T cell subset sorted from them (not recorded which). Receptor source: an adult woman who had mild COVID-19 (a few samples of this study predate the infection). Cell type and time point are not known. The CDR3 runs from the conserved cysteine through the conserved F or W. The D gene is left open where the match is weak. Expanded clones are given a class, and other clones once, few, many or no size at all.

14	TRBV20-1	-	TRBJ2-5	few	CSASSWDNQETQYF	TGCAGTGCTAGTAGCTGGGACAACCAAGAGACCCAGTACTTC
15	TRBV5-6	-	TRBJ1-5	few	CASSSALEGNQPQHF	TGTGCCAGCAGCTCCGCTTTAGAGGGCAATCAGCCCCAGCATTTT
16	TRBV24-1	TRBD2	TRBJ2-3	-	CATTTKPGLNTDTQYF	TGTGCCACCACCACAAAACCGGGACTAAATACAGATACGCAGTATTTT
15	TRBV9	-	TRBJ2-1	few	CASSVGGDGGGEQFF	TGTGCCAGCAGCGTAGGGGGCGACGGAGGGGGTGAGCAGTTCTTC
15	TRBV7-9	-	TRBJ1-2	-	CASSPGRPEYYGYTF	TGTGCCAGCAGCCCGGGACGGCCCGAATACTATGGCTACACCTTC
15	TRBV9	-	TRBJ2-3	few	CASSFSLGGTDTQYF	TGTGCCAGCAGCTTTTCCCTTGGGGGTACAGATACGCAGTATTTT
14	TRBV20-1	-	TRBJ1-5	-	CSARRGVSTQPQHF	TGCAGTGCTAGGCGGGGGGTCTCGACTCAGCCCCAGCATTTT
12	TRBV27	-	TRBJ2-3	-	CASSFRPDKQYF	TGTGCCAGCAGTTTTCGTCCAGATAAGCAGTATTTT
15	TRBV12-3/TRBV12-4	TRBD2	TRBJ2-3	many	CASSTAGGKGDTQYF	TGTGCCAGCAGTACAGCGGGAGGGAAGGGAGATACGCAGTATTTT
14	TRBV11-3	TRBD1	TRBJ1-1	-	CASSLDHRGTEAFF	TGTGCCAGCAGCTTAGATCACAGGGGAACTGAAGCTTTCTTT
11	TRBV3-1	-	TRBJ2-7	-	CASGHRNEQYF	TGTGCCAGCGGGCACAGGAACGAGCAGTACTTC
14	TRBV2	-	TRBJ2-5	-	CASSLGKSLETQYF	TGTGCCAGCTCCCTGGGGAAGTCGTTGGAGACCCAGTACTTC
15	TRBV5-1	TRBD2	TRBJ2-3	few	CASSPARASGTTQYF	TGCGCCAGCAGCCCCGCGAGGGCTAGCGGGACAACGCAGTATTTT
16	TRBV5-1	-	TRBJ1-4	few	CASSLAVGEVDEKLFF	TGCGCCAGCAGCTTGGCAGTGGGGGAGGTAGATGAAAAACTGTTTTTT
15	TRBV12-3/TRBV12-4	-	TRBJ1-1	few	CASSPRGSLNTEAFF	TGTGCCAGCAGCCCAAGGGGGTCCCTTAACACTGAAGCTTTCTTT